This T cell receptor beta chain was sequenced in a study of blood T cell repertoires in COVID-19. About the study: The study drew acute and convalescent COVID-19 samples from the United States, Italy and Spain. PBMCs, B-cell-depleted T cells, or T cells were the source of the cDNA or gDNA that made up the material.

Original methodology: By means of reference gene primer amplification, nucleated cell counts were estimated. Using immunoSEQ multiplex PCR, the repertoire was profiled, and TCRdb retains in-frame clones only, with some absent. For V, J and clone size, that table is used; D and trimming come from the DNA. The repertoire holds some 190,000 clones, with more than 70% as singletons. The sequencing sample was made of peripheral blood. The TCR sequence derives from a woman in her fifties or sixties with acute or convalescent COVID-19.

The CDR3 region is CASSLSQRNLVDTQYF. Written as DNA, the CDR3 is TGTGCCAGCAGTTTGAGCCAGCGAAACTTAGTTGATACGCAGTATTTT. The rearrangement links TRBV28 to TRBJ2-3; no firm D call. Trimming removed 3 bases from V and 6 bases from J, with 19 bases in between. The CDR3 length is 16 residues. CDR1 and CDR2 from the germline V gene are MDHEN and SYDVKM.